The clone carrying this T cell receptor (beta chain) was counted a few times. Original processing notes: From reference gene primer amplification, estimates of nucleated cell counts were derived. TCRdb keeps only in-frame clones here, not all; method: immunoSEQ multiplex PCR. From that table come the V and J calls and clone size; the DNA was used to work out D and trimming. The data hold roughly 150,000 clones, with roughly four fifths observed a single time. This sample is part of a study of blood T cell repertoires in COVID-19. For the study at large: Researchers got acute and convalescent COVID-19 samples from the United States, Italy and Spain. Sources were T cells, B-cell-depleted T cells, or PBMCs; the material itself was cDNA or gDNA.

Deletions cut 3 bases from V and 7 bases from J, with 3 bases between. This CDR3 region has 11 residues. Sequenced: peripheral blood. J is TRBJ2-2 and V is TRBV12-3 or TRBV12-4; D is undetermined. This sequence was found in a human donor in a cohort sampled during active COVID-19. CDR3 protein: CASSFRGELFF. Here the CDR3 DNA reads TGTGCCAGCAGTTTCCGCGGGGAGCTGTTTTTT.